One TCR beta chain is described in this entry. What it binds is not known. The data are from a study of long-term antiretroviral therapy in people with HIV. CDR1 SGHTA and CDR2 FQGTGA come from the germline V gene. This CDR3 contains 13 residues. Trimming removed 3 bases at V and 1 base at J, with 6 bases between. Points from the study as a whole: Once patients were on ART, diversity went higher but still fell short of transplant donor controls. Clones expanded before ART dominated the repertoire at all time points.

Run at survey level, the immunoSEQ assay was version v3.0. Generated by immunoSEQ multiplex PCR, the TCRdb table keeps only in-frame clones and is missing some. Among about 35,000 clones, 70% to 80% were seen once, and the ten largest hold about 7.1%. Per donor, a minimum of one pre-ART and a minimum of two post-ART PBMC samples were available. This specimen was unsorted PBMCs, taken 2 years after starting antiretroviral therapy. The source of this sequence is a woman in her fifties or sixties with HIV. This sequence joins TRBV7-3 and TRBJ1-1; no reliable D call. CDR3 DNA: TGTGCCAGCAGCTTCGTAGCGAACACTGAAGCTTTCTTT. Protein: CASSFVANTEAFF.